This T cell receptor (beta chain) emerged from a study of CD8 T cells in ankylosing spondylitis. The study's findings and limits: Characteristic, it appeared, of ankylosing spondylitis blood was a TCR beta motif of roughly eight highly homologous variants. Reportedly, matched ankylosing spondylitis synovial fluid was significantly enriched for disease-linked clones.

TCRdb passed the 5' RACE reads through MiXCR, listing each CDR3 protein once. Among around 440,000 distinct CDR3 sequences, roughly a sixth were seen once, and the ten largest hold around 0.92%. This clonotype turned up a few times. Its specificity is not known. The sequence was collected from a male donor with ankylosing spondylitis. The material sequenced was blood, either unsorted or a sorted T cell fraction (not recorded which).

The CDR3 DNA reads TGTGCCATCAGTGATATGAACACCGGGGAGCTGTTTTTT. Translating it yields CAISDMNTGELFF. This chain joins TRBV10-3 and TRBJ2-2; D unresolved. The CDR3 covers 13 residues. With 3 bases removed from V and 1 base from J, the gap between germline ends came to 3 bases. The germline gives CDR1 ENHRY, CDR2 SYGVKD.